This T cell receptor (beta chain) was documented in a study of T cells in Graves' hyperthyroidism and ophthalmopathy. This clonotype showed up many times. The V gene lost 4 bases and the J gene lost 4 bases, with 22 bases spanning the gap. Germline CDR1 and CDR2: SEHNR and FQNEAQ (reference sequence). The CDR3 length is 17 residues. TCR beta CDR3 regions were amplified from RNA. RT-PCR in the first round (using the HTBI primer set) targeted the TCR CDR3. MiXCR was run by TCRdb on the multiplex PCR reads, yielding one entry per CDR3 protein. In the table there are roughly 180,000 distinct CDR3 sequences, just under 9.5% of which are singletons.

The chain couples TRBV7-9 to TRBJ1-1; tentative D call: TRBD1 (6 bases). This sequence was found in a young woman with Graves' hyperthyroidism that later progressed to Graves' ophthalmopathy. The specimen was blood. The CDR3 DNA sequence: TGTGCCAGCAGCTCTAGGATTGGGGGGCCCGCGGGCACTGAAGCTTTCTTT. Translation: CASSSRIGGPAGTEAFF.